The 7 T cell receptor beta chains in this list originate from one sample, sequenced in a study of brain T cells in children with intractable seizures. This table comes from immunoSEQ multiplex PCR, and its TCRdb copy is limited to in-frame clones, with some not included. Of tens of thousands of clones in the sample, 91% were seen once. Material: peripheral blood, obtained at surgery. These receptors were collected from a girl aged 2-9 years with Rasmussen encephalitis and intractable seizures.

The genes are TRBV28 and TRBJ2-1; 8 nucleotides agree with TRBD1. There are 14 residues in the CDR3. Germline V lookup: CDR1 MDHEN, CDR2 SYDVKM. The V segment lost 6 bases and the J segment 3 bases; nucleotides outside the gene matches: 4. As DNA, the CDR3 is TGTGCCAGCAGAGGACAGGGAATCTACAATGAGCAGTTCTTC. Translating it yields CASRGQGIYNEQFF. Using reference TRBV28 and TRBJ2-1 for the parts outside the CDR3, the full variable domain is DVKVTQSSRYLVKRTGEKVFLECVQDMDHENMFWYRQDPGLGLRLIYFSYDVKMKEKGDIPEGYSVSREKKERFSLILESASTNQTSMYLCASRGQGIYNEQFFGPGTRLTVL.

The chain uses TRBV15 and TRBJ2-3; 8 nucleotides agree with TRBD2. From germline, CDR1 is LNHNV and CDR2 YYDKDF (reference sequence). The trim removed 3 bases at V and 2 bases at J, leaving 7 bases unmatched. This CDR3 region has 16 residues. This CDR3 is CATSRQRGLLTDTQYF. The CDR3 nucleotides are TGTGCCACCAGCAGGCAGCGGGGGCTTCTCACAGATACGCAGTATTTT.

DNA of the CDR3: TGTGCCAGCAGCCAAGAGATAGGACAGGGGATTAGTGAGCAGTTCTTC. This codes for CASSQEIGQGISEQFF. This chain joins TRBV14 and TRBJ2-1; TRBD1 matches 9 bases. CDR3 size: 16 residues. Germline CDR1 and CDR2: SGHDN and FVKESK. With 0 bases clipped from V and 9 bases from J, the junction kept 9 bases outside the gene matches. The full variable domain, with the rest looked up from reference TRBV14 and TRBJ2-1, is EAGVTQFPSHSVIEKGQTVTLRCDPISGHDNLYWYRRVMGKEIKFLLHFVKESKQDESGMPNNRFLAERTGGTYSTLKVQPAELEDSGVYFCASSQEIGQGISEQFFGPGTRLTVL.

The V and J genes are TRBV4-1 and TRBJ2-7; 9 bases fit TRBD1. V dropped 5 bases and J dropped 3; count of bases not matched to a gene: 5. The CDR3 contains 14 residues. Germline V gives CDR1 MGHRA, CDR2 YSYEKL. CDR3 coding DNA: TGCGCCAGCAGCGGACCGGGACAGGGCTACGAGCAGTACTTC. It specifies CASSGPGQGYEQYF.

The chain couples TRBV2 to TRBJ2-2, with TRBD2 matching over 10 bases. CDR1 SNHLY and CDR2 FYNNEI come from the germline V gene. V shed 6 bases and J 4 bases; nucleotides not matched to a gene: 5. This CDR3 has 15 amino acids. CDR3 residues: CASSFSGGITGELFF. DNA for the CDR3: TGTGCCAGCAGCTTTAGCGGGGGGATCACCGGGGAGCTGTTTTTT.

The V call is TRBV14, the J call TRBJ1-1, with D uncertain. This CDR3 has 12 residues. The V and J ends lost 4 bases and 1 base respectively, with 4 bases between them. Looked up from germline, CDR1 is SGHDN and CDR2 is FVKESK. The CDR3 loop is CASSPKNTEAFF. CDR3 bases: TGTGCCAGCAGCCCAAAGAACACTGAAGCTTTCTTT.

The chain joins TRBV2 to TRBJ2-3; D is unclear. Germline V gene sequence: CDR1 SNHLY, CDR2 FYNNEI. CDR3 length equals 12 residues. V was shortened by 7 bases and J by 2 bases, with 7 bases between the two germline ends. CDR3 DNA: TGTGCCAGCAAGCCTTCCACAGATACGCAGTATTTT. Protein product: CASKPSTDTQYF.